These 8 T cell receptor beta chains were all obtained from the same sample, sequenced in a study of T cells after yellow fever vaccination. MiXCR, applied by TCRdb to the 5' RACE reads, yields one record per CDR3 protein. The data show 250,000 to 400,000 distinct CDR3 sequences, roughly 4.3% seen once. The source material was PBMCs, sampled 5 days after the yellow fever booster vaccination. All receptors derive from a man between 18 and 35 years old who received the YFV17D yellow fever vaccine.

This clonotype has more than one count but fewer than ten. The DNA of the CDR3 is TGTGCCAGCAGTGTGACGGGCGGGGACAGGCAACAGCCCCAGCATTTT. As protein: CASSVTGGDRQQPQHF. The rearrangement links TRBV6-6 to TRBJ1-5; 8 bases are a match to TRBD1. There are 16 residues in the CDR3. Germline V CDR1 and CDR2: MNHNY, SVGAGI (reference sequence). V dropped 5 bases and J dropped 7; count of bases not matched to a gene: 13.

A few counts support this clonotype. The V gene is TRBV12-3 or TRBV12-4, the J gene TRBJ1-1; 8 bases map to TRBD1. The CDR3 extends over 14 amino acids. The V and J ends lost 5 bases and 0 bases, in that order; junction bases with no gene match: 2. The DNA of the CDR3 is TGTGCCAGCAGTCAGGGACAGGTGAACACTGAAGCTTTCTTT. This translates into CASSQGQVNTEAFF.

The chain is built from TRBV6-1 and TRBJ2-2, with D unclear. Germline lookup yields CDR1 MNHNS and CDR2 SASEGT. The V end lost 0 bases, the J end lost 3 bases, and 17 bases lay between the germline ends. The length of the CDR3 is 18 residues. CDR3 amino acids: CASSEALDGSEDTGELFF. The CDR3 DNA reads as TGTGCCAGCAGTGAAGCGCTAGACGGGTCAGAGGACACCGGGGAGCTGTTTTTT.

The sample holds a few counts of this clonotype. This chain connects TRBV25-1 to TRBJ2-1; 7 nucleotides match TRBD2. The trim removed 2 bases at V and 6 bases at J, leaving 1 base unmatched. Germline V gene sequence: CDR1 MGHDK, CDR2 SYGVNS. The CDR3 consists of 13 residues. The CDR3 protein is CASSEGGGNEQFF. The CDR3 nucleotides read TGTGCCAGCAGTGAAGGGGGGGGCAATGAGCAGTTCTTC.

The chain joins TRBV3-1 to TRBJ1-2, with D possibly being TRBD1 (5 bases). CDR1 is LGHDT, CDR2 YNNKEL, per germline (reference sequence). The CDR3 is made up of 13 amino acids. Trimming pared 3 bases from V and 8 bases from J, leaving 13 bases between. For the CDR3, the DNA is TGTGCCAGCAGCCAGGGGGAGAATCAAGGCTACACCTTC. Translated, it gives CASSQGENQGYTF.

In its sample, this clonotype was seen a few times. The V gene is TRBV19, the J gene TRBJ2-1; TRBD2 matches at 14 bases. Germline V gene data show CDR1 as LNHDA and CDR2 as SQIVND (reference sequence). This CDR3 comprises 17 residues. V lost 5 bases and J lost 8; bases outside the gene matches: 11. The CDR3 loop is CASSELRLAGGDYEQFF. As DNA, the CDR3 is TGTGCCAGTAGTGAATTAAGACTAGCGGGGGGGGACTATGAGCAGTTCTTC.

The chain has TRBV2 and TRBJ1-5; D not resolved. The CDR3 contains 15 residues. The V end was cut by 7 bases, the J end by 0 bases, with 13 bases between. Germline V gene data show CDR1 as SNHLY and CDR2 as FYNNEI. The CDR3 coding sequence is TGTGCCAGCATGAGGACGGGCTATAGCAATCAGCCCCAGCATTTT. Encoded protein: CASMRTGYSNQPQHF.

The chain is built from TRBV5-5 and TRBJ2-7, with 10 positions matching TRBD1. Per the germline V gene, CDR1 is SGHKS and CDR2 is YYEKEE (reference sequence). The CDR3 has 15 residues. J lost 4 bases, V lost 0 bases, and 4 bases had no gene match. The CDR3 loop is CASSLVGQGDYEQYF. In nucleotides, the CDR3 is TGTGCCAGCAGCTTGGTTGGACAGGGGGATTACGAGCAGTACTTC. Combining the CDR3 with reference TRBV5-5 and TRBJ2-7 gives the whole variable domain DAGVTQSPTHLIKTRGQQVTLRCSPISGHKSVSWYQQVLGQGPQFIFQYYEKEERGRGNFPDRFSARQFPNYSSELNVNALLLGDSALYLCASSLVGQGDYEQYFGPGTRLTVT.